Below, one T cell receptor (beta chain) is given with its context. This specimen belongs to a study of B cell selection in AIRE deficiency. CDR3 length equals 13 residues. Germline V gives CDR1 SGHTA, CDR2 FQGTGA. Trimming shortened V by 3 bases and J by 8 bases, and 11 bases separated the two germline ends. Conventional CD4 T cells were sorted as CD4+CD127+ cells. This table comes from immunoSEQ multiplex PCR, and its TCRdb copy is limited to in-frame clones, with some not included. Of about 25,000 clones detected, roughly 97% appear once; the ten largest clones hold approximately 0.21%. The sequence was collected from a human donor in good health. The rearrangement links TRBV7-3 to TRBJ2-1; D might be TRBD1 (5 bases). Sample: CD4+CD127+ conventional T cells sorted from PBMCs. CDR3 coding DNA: TGTGCCAGCAGCTTGTCGCGCAGGGATGAGCAGTTCTTC. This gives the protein CASSLSRRDEQFF.